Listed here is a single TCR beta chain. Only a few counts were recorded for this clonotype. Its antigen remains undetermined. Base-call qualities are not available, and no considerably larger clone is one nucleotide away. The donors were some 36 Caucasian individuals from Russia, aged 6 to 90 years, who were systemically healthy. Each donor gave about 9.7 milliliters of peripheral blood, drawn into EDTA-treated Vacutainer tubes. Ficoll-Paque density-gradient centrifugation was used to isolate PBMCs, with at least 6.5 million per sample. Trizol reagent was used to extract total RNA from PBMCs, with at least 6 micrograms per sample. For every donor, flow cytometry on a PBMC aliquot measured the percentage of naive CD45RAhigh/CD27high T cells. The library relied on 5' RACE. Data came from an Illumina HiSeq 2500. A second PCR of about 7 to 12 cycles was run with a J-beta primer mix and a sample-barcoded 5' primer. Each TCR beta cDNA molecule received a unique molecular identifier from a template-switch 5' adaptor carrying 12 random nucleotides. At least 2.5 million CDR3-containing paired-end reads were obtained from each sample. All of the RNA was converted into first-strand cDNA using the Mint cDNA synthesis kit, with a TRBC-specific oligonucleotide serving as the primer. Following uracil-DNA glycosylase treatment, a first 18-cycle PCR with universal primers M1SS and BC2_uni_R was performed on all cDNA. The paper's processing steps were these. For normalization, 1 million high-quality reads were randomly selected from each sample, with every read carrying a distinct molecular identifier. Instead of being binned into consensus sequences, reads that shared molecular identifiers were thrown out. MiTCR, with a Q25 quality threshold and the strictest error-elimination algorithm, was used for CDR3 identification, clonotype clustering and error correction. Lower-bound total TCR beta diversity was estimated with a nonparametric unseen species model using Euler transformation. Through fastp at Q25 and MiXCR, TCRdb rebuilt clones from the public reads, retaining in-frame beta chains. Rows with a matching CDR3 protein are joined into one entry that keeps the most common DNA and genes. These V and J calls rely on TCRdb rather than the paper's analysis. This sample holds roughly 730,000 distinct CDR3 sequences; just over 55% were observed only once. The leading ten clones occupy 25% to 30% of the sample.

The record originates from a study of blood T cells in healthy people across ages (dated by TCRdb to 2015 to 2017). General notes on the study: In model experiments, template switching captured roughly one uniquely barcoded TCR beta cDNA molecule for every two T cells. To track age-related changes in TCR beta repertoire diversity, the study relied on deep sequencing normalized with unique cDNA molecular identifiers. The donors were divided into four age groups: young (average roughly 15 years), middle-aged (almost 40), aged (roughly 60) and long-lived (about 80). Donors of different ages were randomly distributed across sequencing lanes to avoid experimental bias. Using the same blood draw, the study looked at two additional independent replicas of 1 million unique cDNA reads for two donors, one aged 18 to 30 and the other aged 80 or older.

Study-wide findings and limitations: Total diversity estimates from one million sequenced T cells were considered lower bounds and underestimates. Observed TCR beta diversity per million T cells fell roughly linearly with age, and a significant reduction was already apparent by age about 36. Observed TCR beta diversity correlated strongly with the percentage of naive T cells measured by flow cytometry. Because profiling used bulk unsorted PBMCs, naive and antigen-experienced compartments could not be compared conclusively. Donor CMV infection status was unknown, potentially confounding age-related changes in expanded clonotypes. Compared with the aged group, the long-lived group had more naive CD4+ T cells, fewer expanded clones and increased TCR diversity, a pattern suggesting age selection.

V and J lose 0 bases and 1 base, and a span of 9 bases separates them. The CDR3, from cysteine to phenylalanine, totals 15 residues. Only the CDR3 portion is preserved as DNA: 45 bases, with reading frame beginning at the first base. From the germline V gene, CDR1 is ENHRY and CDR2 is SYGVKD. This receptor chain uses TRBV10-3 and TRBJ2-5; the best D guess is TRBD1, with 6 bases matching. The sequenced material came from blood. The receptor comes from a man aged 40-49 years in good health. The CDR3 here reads CAISESGAGQETQYF. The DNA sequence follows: TGTGCCATCAGTGAGTCGGGGGCTGGCCAAGAGACCCAGTACTTC.